This entry concerns a single TCR beta chain. Its antigen is not known. These data are taken from a study of post-analysis software for immune sequencing data. Points from the study as a whole: Samples from one preparation batch, clustered by F measure, grouped strongly together. In patients, about five TRBV segments were more frequent than in controls, with TRBV5-6, TRBV5-1 and TRBV20-1 among them.

The germline V gene encodes CDR1 LGHNA and CDR2 YSLEER. V shed 0 bases and J shed 4 bases, with 22 bases lying between them. The CDR3 totals 19 residues. Presence of unique molecular identifiers characterized the TCR beta cDNA libraries. TCRdb re-derived calls from the PCR reads in MiXCR, one entry per CDR3 protein. The sample lists roughly 430,000 distinct CDR3 sequences, approximately 38% occurring once. Sequencing was done on a sample of blood. The clonotype comes from a girl between 2 and 10 years old with multiple sclerosis. The gene calls are TRBV4-3 and TRBJ2-1; tentatively, D is TRBD1 (7 bases). The CDR3 nucleotides read TGCGCCAGCAGCCAAGAGAAAGGGGGCTGGCCTAGCGCTTACAATGAGCAGTTCTTC. It translates to CASSQEKGGWPSAYNEQFF.